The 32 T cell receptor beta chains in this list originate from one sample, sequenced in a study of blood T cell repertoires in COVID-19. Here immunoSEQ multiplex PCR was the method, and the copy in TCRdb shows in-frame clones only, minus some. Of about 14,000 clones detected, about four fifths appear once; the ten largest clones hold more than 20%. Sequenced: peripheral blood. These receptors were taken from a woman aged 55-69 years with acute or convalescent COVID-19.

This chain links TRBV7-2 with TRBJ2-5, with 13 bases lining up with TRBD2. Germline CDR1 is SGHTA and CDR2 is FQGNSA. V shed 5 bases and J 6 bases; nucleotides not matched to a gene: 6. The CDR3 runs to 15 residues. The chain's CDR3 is CASSLRLAGGQTQYF. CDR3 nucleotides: TGTGCCAGCAGCCTCCGACTAGCGGGGGGCCAGACCCAGTACTTC. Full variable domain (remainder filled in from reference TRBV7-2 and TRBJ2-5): GAGVSQSPSNKVTEKGKDVELRCDPISGHTALYWYRQSLGQGLEFLIYFQGNSAPDKSGLPSDRFSAERTGGSVSTLTIQRTQQEDSAVYLCASSLRLAGGQTQYFGPGTRLLVL.

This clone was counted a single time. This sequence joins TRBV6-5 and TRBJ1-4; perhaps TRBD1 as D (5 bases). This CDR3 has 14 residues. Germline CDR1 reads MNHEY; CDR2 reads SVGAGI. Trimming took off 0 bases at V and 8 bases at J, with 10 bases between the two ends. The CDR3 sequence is CASSYSWTREKLFF. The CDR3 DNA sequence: TGTGCCAGCAGTTACTCGTGGACACGGGAAAAACTGTTTTTT.

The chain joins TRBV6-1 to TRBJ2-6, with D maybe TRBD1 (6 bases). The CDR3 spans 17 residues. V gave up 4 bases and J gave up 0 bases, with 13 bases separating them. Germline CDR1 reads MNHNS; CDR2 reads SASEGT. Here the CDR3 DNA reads TGTGCCAGCAGTGCCAGGGGAACCGTCTCTGGGGCCAACGTCCTGACTTTC. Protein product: CASSARGTVSGANVLTF.

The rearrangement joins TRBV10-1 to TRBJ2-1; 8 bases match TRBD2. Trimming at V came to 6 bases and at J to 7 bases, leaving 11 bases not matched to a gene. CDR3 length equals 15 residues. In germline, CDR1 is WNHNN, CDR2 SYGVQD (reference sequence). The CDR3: CASRKSGSAGNEQFF. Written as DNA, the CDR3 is TGCGCCAGCAGAAAAAGCGGGAGTGCAGGGAATGAGCAGTTCTTC.

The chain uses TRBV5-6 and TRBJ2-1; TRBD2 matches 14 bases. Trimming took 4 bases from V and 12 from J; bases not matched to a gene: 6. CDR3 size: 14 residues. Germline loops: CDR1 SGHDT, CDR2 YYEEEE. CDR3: CASSVGLAGVWQFF. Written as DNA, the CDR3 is TGTGCCAGCAGCGTGGGACTAGCGGGGGTCTGGCAGTTCTTC.

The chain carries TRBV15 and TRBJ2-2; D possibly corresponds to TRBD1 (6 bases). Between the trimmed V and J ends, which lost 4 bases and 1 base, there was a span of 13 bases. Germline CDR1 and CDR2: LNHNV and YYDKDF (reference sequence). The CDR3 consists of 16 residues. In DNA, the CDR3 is TGTGCCACCAGCAAAACCAGGACAGAGAACACCGGGGAGCTGTTTTTT. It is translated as CATSKTRTENTGELFF.

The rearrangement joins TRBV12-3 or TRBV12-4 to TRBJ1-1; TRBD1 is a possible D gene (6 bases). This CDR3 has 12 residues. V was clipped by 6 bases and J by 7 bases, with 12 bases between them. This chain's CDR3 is CASSLDRFEAFF. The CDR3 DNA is TGTGCCAGCAGCCTCGACAGGTTTGAAGCTTTCTTT.

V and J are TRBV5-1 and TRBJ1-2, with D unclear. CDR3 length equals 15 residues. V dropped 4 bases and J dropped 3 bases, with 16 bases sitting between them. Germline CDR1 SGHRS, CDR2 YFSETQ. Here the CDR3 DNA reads TGCGCCAGCAGCCTGGAGTCTCCGGTGCACTATGGCTACACCTTC. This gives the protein CASSLESPVHYGYTF.

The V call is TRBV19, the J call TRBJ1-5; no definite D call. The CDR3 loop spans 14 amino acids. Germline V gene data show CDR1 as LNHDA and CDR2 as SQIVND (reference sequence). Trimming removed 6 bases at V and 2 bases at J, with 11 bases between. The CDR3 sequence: CASRHIIGNQPQHF. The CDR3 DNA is TGTGCCAGTAGACACATTATTGGCAATCAGCCCCAGCATTTT.

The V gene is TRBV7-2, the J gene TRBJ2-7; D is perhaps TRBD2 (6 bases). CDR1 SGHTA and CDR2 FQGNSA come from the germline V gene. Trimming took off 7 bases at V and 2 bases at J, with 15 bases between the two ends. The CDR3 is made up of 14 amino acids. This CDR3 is CASTHTTGAYEQYF. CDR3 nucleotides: TGTGCCAGCACCCACACCACGGGGGCCTACGAGCAGTACTTC.

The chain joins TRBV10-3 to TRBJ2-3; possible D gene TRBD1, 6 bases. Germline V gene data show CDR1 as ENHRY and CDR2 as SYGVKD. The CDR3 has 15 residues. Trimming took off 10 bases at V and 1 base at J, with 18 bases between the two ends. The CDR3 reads CASSERDTGTDTQYF. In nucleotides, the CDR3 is TGTGCCAGTTCCGAACGGGACACTGGCACAGATACGCAGTATTTT.

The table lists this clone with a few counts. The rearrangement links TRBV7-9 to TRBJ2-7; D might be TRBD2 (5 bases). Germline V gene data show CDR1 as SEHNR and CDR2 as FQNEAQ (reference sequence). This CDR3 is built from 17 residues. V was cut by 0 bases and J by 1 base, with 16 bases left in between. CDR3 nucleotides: TGTGCCAGCAGCTTAGCTGCCTCAGCGGTGGGATCCTACGAGCAGTACTTC. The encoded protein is CASSLAASAVGSYEQYF.

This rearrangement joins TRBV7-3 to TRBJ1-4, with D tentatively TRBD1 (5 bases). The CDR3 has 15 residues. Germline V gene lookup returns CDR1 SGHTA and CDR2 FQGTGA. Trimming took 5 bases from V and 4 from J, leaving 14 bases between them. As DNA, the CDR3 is TGTGCCAGCAGCCGTGGGGCAGGAAATAATGAAAAACTGTTTTTT. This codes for CASSRGAGNNEKLFF.

The CDR3, as DNA: TGCGCCAGCAGCTTGGAAGTCGGGAGGGCCTTGGATGAGCAGTTCTTC. Its translation: CASSLEVGRALDEQFF. The rearrangement joins TRBV5-1 to TRBJ2-1; 8 nucleotides align to TRBD2. The CDR3 totals 16 residues. V lost 0 bases, J lost 8 bases, and 10 bases stayed unmatched. Germline V CDR1 and CDR2: SGHRS, YFSETQ.

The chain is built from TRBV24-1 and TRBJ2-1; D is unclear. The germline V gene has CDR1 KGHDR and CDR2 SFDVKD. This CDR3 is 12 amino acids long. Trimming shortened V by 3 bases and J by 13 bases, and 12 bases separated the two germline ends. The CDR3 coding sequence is TGTGCCACCAGTGATCGCCGTGGCCAACAGTTCTTC. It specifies CATSDRRGQQFF.

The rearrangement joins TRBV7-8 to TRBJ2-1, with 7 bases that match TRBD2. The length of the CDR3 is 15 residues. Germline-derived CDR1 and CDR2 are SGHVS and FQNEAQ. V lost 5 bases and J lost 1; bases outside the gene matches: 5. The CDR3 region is CASSARLASYNEQFF. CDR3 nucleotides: TGTGCCAGCAGCGCCAGACTAGCTTCCTACAATGAGCAGTTCTTC.

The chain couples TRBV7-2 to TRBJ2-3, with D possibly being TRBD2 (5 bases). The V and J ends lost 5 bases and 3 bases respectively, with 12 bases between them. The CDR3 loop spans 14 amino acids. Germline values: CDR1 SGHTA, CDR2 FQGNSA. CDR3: CASSPGRVTDTQYF. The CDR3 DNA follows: TGTGCCAGCAGCCCGGGAAGGGTTACAGATACGCAGTATTTT. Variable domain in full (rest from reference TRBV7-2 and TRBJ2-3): GAGVSQSPSNKVTEKGKDVELRCDPISGHTALYWYRQSLGQGLEFLIYFQGNSAPDKSGLPSDRFSAERTGGSVSTLTIQRTQQEDSAVYLCASSPGRVTDTQYFGPGTRLTVL.

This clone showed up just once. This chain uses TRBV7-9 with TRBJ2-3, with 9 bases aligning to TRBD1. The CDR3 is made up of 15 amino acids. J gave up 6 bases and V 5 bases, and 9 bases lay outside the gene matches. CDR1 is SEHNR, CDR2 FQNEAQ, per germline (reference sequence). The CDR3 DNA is TGTGCCAGCAGCCCCACAGGGGGCTTAGGGGATACGCAGTATTTT. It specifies CASSPTGGLGDTQYF.

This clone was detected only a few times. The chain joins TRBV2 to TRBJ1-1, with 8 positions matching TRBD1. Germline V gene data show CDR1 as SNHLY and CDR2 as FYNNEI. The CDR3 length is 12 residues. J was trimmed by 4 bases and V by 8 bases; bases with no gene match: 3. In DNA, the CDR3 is TGTGCCAGCTTCGACAGGGGCACTGAAGCTTTCTTT. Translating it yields CASFDRGTEAFF.

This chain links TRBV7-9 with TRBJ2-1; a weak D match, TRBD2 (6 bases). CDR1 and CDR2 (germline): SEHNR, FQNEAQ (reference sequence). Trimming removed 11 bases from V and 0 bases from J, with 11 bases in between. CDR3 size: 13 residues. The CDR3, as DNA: TGTGCCTCCGGAGGGAGCTCCTACAATGAGCAGTTCTTC. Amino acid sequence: CASGGSSYNEQFF.

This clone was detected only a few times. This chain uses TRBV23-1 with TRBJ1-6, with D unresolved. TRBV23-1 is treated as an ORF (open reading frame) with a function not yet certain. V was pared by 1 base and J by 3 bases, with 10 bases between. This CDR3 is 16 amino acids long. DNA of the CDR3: TGCGCCAGCAGTCAATGTGAGGGCCGCTATAATTCACCCCTCCACTTT. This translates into CASSQCEGRYNSPLHF.

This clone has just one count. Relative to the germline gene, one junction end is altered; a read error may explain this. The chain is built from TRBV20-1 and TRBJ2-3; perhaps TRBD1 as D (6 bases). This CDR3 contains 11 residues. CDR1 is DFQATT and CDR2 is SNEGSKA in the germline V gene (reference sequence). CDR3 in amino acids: CGGRGTDTQYF. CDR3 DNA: TGTGGGGGCCGGGGCACAGATACGCAGTATTTT.

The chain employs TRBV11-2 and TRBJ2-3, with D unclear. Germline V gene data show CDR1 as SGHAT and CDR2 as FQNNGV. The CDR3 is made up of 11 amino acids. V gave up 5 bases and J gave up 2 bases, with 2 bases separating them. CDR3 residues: CASSHTDTQYF. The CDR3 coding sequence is TGTGCCAGCAGCCACACAGATACGCAGTATTTT.

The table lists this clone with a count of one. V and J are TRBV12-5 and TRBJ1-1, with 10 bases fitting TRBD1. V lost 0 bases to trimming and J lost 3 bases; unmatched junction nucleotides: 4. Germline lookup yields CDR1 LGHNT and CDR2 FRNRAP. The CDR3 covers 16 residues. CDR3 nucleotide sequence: TGTGCTAGTGGTTTGGTACCGGGACAGGGGTACACTGAAGCTTTCTTT. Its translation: CASGLVPGQGYTEAFF.

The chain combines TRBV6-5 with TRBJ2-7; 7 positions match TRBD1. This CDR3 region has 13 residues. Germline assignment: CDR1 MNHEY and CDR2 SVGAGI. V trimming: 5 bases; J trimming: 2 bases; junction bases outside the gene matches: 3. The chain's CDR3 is CASSLQGPYEQYF. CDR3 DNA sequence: TGTGCCAGCAGTCTACAGGGGCCCTACGAGCAGTACTTC.

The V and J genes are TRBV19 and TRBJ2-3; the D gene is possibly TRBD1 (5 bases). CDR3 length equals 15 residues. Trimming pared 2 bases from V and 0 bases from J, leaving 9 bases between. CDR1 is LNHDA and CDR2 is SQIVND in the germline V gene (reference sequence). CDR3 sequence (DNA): TGTGCCAGTAGTATATGGGGCAGAAGCACAGATACGCAGTATTTT. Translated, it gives CASSIWGRSTDTQYF.

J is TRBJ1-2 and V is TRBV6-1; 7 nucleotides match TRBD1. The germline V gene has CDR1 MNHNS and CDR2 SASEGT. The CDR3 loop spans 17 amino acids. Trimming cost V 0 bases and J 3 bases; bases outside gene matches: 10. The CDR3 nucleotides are TGTGCCAGCAGTGAAGCACGGGACAGACTACCTTACTATGGCTACACCTTC. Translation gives CASSEARDRLPYYGYTF.

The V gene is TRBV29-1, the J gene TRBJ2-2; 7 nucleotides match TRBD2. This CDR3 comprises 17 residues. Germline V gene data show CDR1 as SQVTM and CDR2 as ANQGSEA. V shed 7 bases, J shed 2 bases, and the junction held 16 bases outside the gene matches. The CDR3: CSGRSGEGQGNTGELFF. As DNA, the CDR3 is TGCAGCGGTCGGTCGGGGGAGGGTCAGGGTAACACCGGGGAGCTGTTTTTT.

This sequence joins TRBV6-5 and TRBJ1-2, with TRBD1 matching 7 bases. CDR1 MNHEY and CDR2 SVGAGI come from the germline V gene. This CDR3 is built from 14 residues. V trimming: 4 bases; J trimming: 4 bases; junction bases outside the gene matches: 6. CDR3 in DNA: TGTGCCAGCAGTTCTCAGGGGGGAGGCTATGGCTACACCTTC. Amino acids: CASSSQGGGYGYTF.

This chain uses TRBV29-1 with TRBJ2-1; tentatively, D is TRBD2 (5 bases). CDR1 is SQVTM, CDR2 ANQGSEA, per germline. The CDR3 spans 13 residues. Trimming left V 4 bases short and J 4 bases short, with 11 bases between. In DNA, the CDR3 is TGCAGCGTTGCCTTAGCGACATACAATGAGCAGTTCTTC. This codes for CSVALATYNEQFF.

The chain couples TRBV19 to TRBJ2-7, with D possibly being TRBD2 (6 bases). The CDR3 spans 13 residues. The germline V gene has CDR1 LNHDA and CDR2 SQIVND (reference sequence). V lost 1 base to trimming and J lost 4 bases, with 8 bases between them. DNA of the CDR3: TGTGCCAGTAGTATAGGGGCGGGATACGAGCAGTACTTC. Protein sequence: CASSIGAGYEQYF. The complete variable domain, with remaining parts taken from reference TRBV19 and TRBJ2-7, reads DGGITQSPKYLFRKEGQNVTLSCEQNLNHDAMYWYRQDPGQGLRLIYYSQIVNDFQKGDIAEGYSVSREKKESFPLTVTSAQKNPTAFYLCASSIGAGYEQYFGPGTRLTVT.

The CDR3 loop reads CASSPTGLDGQETQYF. The CDR3, as DNA: TGTGCCAGCAGTCCGACCGGACTAGATGGGCAAGAGACCCAGTACTTC. The chain employs TRBV27 and TRBJ2-5, with 7 bases identical to TRBD2. Trimming removed 5 bases from V and 2 bases from J; junction bases left unmatched: 11. CDR3 size: 16 residues. Germline V gene lookup returns CDR1 MNHEY and CDR2 SMNVEV (reference sequence).